Shown below are 27 T cell receptor beta chains from a single sample sequenced in a study of T cells in women clearing cervical HPV infection. This table comes from immunoSEQ multiplex PCR, and its TCRdb copy is limited to in-frame clones, with some not included. The table for this sample gives 45,000 to 55,000 clones. The sequenced sample was blood buffy coat. The receptors shown here come from a woman between 18 and 70 years old with a cervical HPV16 infection that either progressed to CIN3+ or cleared (not recorded which).

About this clone itself: The DNA ends 3 residues before the CDR3 does, and the rest of the CDR3 is filled in from the germline J gene. The V and J genes are TRBV6-2 or TRBV6-3 and TRBJ2-3; D uncertain. Deletions cut 6 bases from V and 3 bases from J, with 19 bases between. CDR1 is MNHEY and CDR2 is SVGEGT in the germline V gene. The CDR3 runs 16 residues. The sequenced part of the CDR3 DNA is TGTGCCAGCAGGGAACGGCCTCCAGCTAGTACAGATACG. Translated, it gives CASRERPPASTDT. The whole CDR3 protein is CASRERPPASTDTQYF.

About this clone itself: Coverage ceases 3 residues before the CDR3 finishes, and the germline J gene fills in the end. The V and J genes are TRBV14 and TRBJ1-2, with D possibly being TRBD1 (5 bases). V lost 4 bases and J 7 bases, leaving 13 bases between the germline ends. The CDR3 has 13 amino acids. CDR1 is SGHDN and CDR2 is FVKESK in the germline V gene. CDR3 in amino acids: CASSPKMRGGYTF. The sequenced part of the CDR3 DNA is TGTGCCAGCAGCCCCAAGATGAGGGGTGGC.

A note on this clone: The read ends 3 residues before the CDR3 terminus; that terminus is restored from the germline J gene. The rearrangement uses TRBV27 and TRBJ2-5; a weak D match, TRBD2 (5 bases). V lost 6 bases and J 2 bases, leaving 10 bases between the germline ends. The V gene's germline CDR1 is MNHEY and CDR2 SMNVEV (reference sequence). This CDR3 has 13 amino acids. The CDR3 bases that were read are TGTGCCAGCAGCGAGCGGAATCAAGAGACC. It specifies CASSERNQET. The full CDR3 protein reads CASSERNQETQYF.

With regard to this clone: The CDR3 goes on 3 residues after the read ends, and that part is filled in from the germline J gene. This chain connects TRBV19 to TRBJ2-7; a possible D gene is TRBD1 (6 bases). Trimming removed 5 bases at V and 2 bases at J, with 13 bases between. The CDR3 has 14 residues. Germline CDR1 LNHDA, CDR2 SQIVND (reference sequence). The CDR3 here is CASSPQAGAYEQYF. CDR3 DNA (partial): TGTGCCAGTAGTCCACAAGCAGGGGCCTACGAG.

Notes on this clone: The CDR3 extends 3 residues past the end of the read, so its final part is completed from the germline J gene. The chain recombines TRBV5-6 with TRBJ2-7; TRBD1 matches at 7 bases. This CDR3 comprises 15 residues. J lost 3 bases, V lost 2 bases, and 8 bases had no gene match. Germline V gives CDR1 SGHDT, CDR2 YYEEEE. Incomplete CDR3 DNA: TGTGCCAGCAGCTTCAACCGGGACAGAGTCTACGAG. Protein: CASSFNRDRVYE. The CDR3 as a whole reads CASSFNRDRVYEQYF.

Notes on this clone: Read coverage stops 3 residues before the CDR3 terminus; the germline J gene supplies the remainder. The chain links TRBV20-1 to TRBJ2-7; TRBD2 matches at 10 bases. CDR3 size: 16 residues. J lost 6 bases, V lost 0 bases, and 11 bases had no gene match. Germline lookup yields CDR1 DFQATT and CDR2 SNEGSKA (reference sequence). The CDR3 sequence: CSARDWASGRSTEQYF. CDR3 DNA (partial): TGCAGTGCTAGAGATTGGGCTAGCGGGAGATCTACCGAG.

CDR3 loop: CASSLRRGPNSNQPQHF. The sequenced CDR3 bases are TGTGCCAGCAGTTTGAGGAGAGGGCCTAATAGCAATCAGCCC. V is TRBV28 and J is TRBJ1-5; no definite D call. Coverage ceases 3 residues before the CDR3 finishes, and the germline J gene fills in the end. The CDR3 has 17 amino acids. Germline V gene lookup returns CDR1 MDHEN and CDR2 SYDVKM. Trimming took 3 bases from V and 0 from J, leaving 15 bases between them.

The part of the CDR3 DNA that was read is TGTGCCAGCAGTTTAACAGGATACTACGAG. It is translated as CASSLTGYYE. The whole CDR3 sequence is CASSLTGYYEQYF. The chain is built from TRBV12-3 or TRBV12-4 and TRBJ2-7; possibly TRBD1 for D (5 bases). The CDR3 extends 3 residues past the end of the read, so its final part is completed from the germline J gene. The CDR3 covers 13 residues. Trimming took 2 bases from V and 3 from J, leaving 8 bases between them.

Turning to this clone: The read comes to an end 3 residues before the CDR3 does, leaving the germline J gene to fill in the end. The V gene is TRBV6-2 or TRBV6-3, the J gene TRBJ2-3, with D possibly TRBD1 on 6 matching bases. The CDR3 sequence is 14 residues long. V was trimmed by 7 bases and J by 7 bases, leaving 18 bases between them. CDR1 and CDR2 from the germline V gene are MNHEY and SVGEGT. The chain's CDR3 is CASKGTPRRYTQYF. The covered CDR3 bases are TGTGCCAGCAAAGGGACACCCCGAAGATATACG.

About this clone: The read gets to within 3 residues of the CDR3 end, and the germline J gene fills in the rest. The chain employs TRBV20-1 and TRBJ2-3; 14 bases are shared with TRBD2. Germline V CDR1 and CDR2: DFQATT, SNEGSKA (reference sequence). The CDR3 length is 17 residues. Losses at the gene ends were 5 bases for V and 2 bases for J; bases not matched to a gene: 9. The CDR3 loop is CSAGPGLAGEYTDTQYF. CDR3 bases read: TGCAGTGCTGGTCCGGGACTAGCGGGGGAGTACACAGATACG.

A remark on this clone: Sequencing ends 3 residues short of the CDR3 end; the germline J gene provides the rest. J is TRBJ2-1 and V is TRBV18, with 13 bases matching TRBD2. V trimming: 1 base; J trimming: 9 bases; junction bases outside the gene matches: 3. Per the germline V gene, CDR1 is KGHSH and CDR2 is LQKENI. This CDR3 is 15 amino acids long. The covered CDR3 bases are TGTGCCAGCTCACCACGGACTAGCGGGAGCAGTGAG. Amino acid sequence: CASSPRTSGSSE. The CDR3 in full is CASSPRTSGSSEQFF.

Turning to this clone: The read ends 3 residues shy of where the CDR3 ends; the end is completed using the germline J gene. V is TRBV10-1 and J is TRBJ1-1, with TRBD1 matching over 7 bases. CDR3 length: 15 residues. Germline V gives CDR1 WNHNN, CDR2 SYGVQD (reference sequence). V dropped 4 bases and J dropped 4; count of bases not matched to a gene: 9. The part of the CDR3 DNA that was read is TGCGCCAGCAGTGTGACAGGGAAGGGGATCACTGAA. This translates into CASSVTGKGITE. The full-length CDR3 reads as CASSVTGKGITEAFF.

About this clone: Sequencing ends 3 residues short of the CDR3 end; the germline J gene provides the rest. The V gene is TRBV28, the J gene TRBJ2-3, with D unresolved. CDR3 length equals 14 residues. Germline-derived CDR1 and CDR2 are MDHEN and SYDVKM. The V and J ends lost 11 bases and 0 bases respectively, with 15 bases between them. The CDR3: CAARPPSSTDTQYF. The covered CDR3 bases are TGTGCCGCTAGGCCGCCTTCTAGCACAGATACG.

To note about this clone: The read ends 3 residues shy of where the CDR3 ends; the end is completed using the germline J gene. This chain uses TRBV19 with TRBJ1-4; TRBD1 matches 8 bases. J gave up 5 bases and V 0 bases, and 2 bases lay outside the gene matches. The CDR3 covers 15 residues. The germline CDR1 and CDR2 sequences are LNHDA and SQIVND (reference sequence). The CDR3 protein is CASSIDRGLNEKLFF. Partial CDR3 DNA: TGTGCCAGTAGTATAGACAGGGGGCTGAATGAAAAA.

Note on this clone: The read is 3 residues too short to cover the CDR3 end, so that end is filled in from the germline J gene. The rearrangement links TRBV30 to TRBJ2-1; TRBD2 matches at 11 bases. The trim removed 2 bases at V and 4 bases at J, leaving 4 bases unmatched. The CDR3 covers 15 residues. Germline CDR1 is GTSNPN and CDR2 is SVGIG (reference sequence). CDR3 DNA, as far as it was read: TGTGCCTGGAGTCCCGGGACTAGCGGATACAATGAG. This gives the protein CAWSPGTSGYNE. The entire CDR3 protein is CAWSPGTSGYNEQFF.

About this clone: The read ends 3 residues before the CDR3 terminus; that terminus is restored from the germline J gene. V and J are TRBV7-9 and TRBJ1-5; perhaps TRBD1 as D (6 bases). Trimming removed 4 bases at V and 4 bases at J, with 11 bases between. Germline V CDR1 and CDR2: SEHNR, FQNEAQ (reference sequence). The CDR3 spans 14 residues. Here the CDR3 reads CASSSGQLNQPQHF. The sequenced part of the CDR3 DNA is TGTGCCAGCAGCTCTGGACAGCTAAATCAGCCC.

The CDR3 sequence is CASSEAGGMNQPQHF. Incomplete CDR3 DNA: TGTGCCAGCAGTGAAGCAGGGGGCATGAATCAGCCC. The rearrangement joins TRBV6-1 to TRBJ1-5, with TRBD1 matching 7 bases. The observed sequence ends 3 residues before the CDR3 terminus, with the missing tail filled in from the germline J gene. Per the germline V gene, CDR1 is MNHNS and CDR2 is SASEGT. The CDR3 is made up of 15 amino acids. Losses at the gene ends were 0 bases for V and 4 bases for J; bases not matched to a gene: 3.

Notes on this clone: The read stops 3 residues short of the end of the CDR3; the missing end is completed from the germline J gene. The rearrangement joins TRBV5-1 to TRBJ1-2, with no clear D. Germline V lookup: CDR1 SGHRS, CDR2 YFSETQ. The germline V and J ends were trimmed by 1 base and 1 base, with 5 bases remaining between them. The CDR3 covers 13 residues. CDR3 bases read: TGCGCCAGCAGCTTGACAGTTAACTATGGC. Its protein is CASSLTVNYG. In full, the CDR3 reads CASSLTVNYGYTF.

As for this clone: The DNA ends 3 residues before the CDR3 does, and the rest of the CDR3 is filled in from the germline J gene. The chain couples TRBV20-1 to TRBJ2-4, with TRBD2 identical over 7 bases. V shed 6 bases, J shed 0 bases, and the junction held 14 bases outside the gene matches. CDR1 and CDR2 from the germline V gene are DFQATT and SNEGSKA (reference sequence). The CDR3 is 17 amino acids. Partial CDR3 DNA: TGCAGTGCCCCGGAAGGGCTAGCGGCACTAGCCAAAAACATT. Translation gives CSAPEGLAALAKNI. The whole CDR3 sequence is CSAPEGLAALAKNIQYF.

The CDR3 protein is CASSSVGLGEQYF. Partial CDR3 DNA: TGTGCCAGCAGTTCAGTAGGGCTGGGCGAG. The V call is TRBV5-4, the J call TRBJ2-7; no firm D call. Read coverage stops 3 residues before the CDR3 terminus; the germline J gene supplies the remainder. CDR1 and CDR2 (germline): SGHNT, YYREEE (reference sequence). With 5 bases removed from V and 6 bases from J, the gap between germline ends came to 15 bases. CDR3 length equals 13 residues.

As regards this clone: Coverage ceases 3 residues before the CDR3 finishes, and the germline J gene fills in the end. The genes are TRBV5-1 and TRBJ2-1, with 12 bases identical to TRBD2. Germline trimming cut 4 bases from V and 9 bases from J; bases unmatched to any gene: 11. Germline CDR1 and CDR2: SGHRS and YFSETQ. The length of the CDR3 is 16 residues. The sequenced part of the CDR3 DNA is TGCGCCAGCAGCATCGGACTAGCGGGAAATTTCGGTGAG. Residues: CASSIGLAGNFGE. The complete CDR3 reads CASSIGLAGNFGEQFF.

A remark on this clone: The CDR3 end lies 3 residues beyond the end of the read and is filled in from the germline J gene. The V gene is TRBV18, the J gene TRBJ2-5; possibly TRBD2 for D (5 bases). The germline CDR1 and CDR2 sequences are KGHSH and LQKENI. The CDR3 totals 12 residues. Between the trimmed V and J ends, which lost 3 bases and 4 bases, there was a span of 6 bases. CDR3 region: CASSPEGETQYF. The CDR3 bases that were read are TGTGCCAGCTCACCCGAGGGAGAGACC.

As for this clone: The read is 3 residues too short to cover the CDR3 end, so that end is filled in from the germline J gene. The chain couples TRBV5-1 to TRBJ2-3, with D possibly matching TRBD1 (5 bases). Trimming removed 4 bases at V and 1 base at J, with 22 bases between. The CDR3 runs 18 residues. The V gene's germline CDR1 is SGHRS and CDR2 YFSETQ. The CDR3 is CASSPREEVLTGTDTQYF. The sequenced part of the CDR3 DNA is TGCGCCAGCAGCCCCAGGGAAGAGGTGCTGACGGGCACAGATACG.

As concerns this clone: The observed sequence ends 3 residues before the CDR3 terminus, with the missing tail filled in from the germline J gene. The rearrangement joins TRBV18 to TRBJ2-7, with 9 bases lining up with TRBD1. The CDR3 has 15 residues. Germline assignment: CDR1 KGHSH and CDR2 LQKENI. Unmatched junction bases numbered 8, after V lost 6 bases and J lost 2 bases. The CDR3 DNA, read in part, is TGTGCCAGCTCTTTCTACAGGGGGCCGGCCTACGAG. Translating gives CASSFYRGPAYE. The CDR3 as a whole reads CASSFYRGPAYEQYF. Together with reference TRBV18 and TRBJ2-7, the CDR3 gives the full variable domain: NAGVMQNPRHLVRRRGQEARLRCSPMKGHSHVYWYRQLPEEGLKFMVYLQKENIIDESGMPKERFSAEFPKEGPSILRIQQVVRGDSAAYFCASSFYRGPAYEQYFGPGTRLTVT.

The CDR3 region is CASRWTSGTYYEQYF. The CDR3 bases that were read are TGTGCCAGCAGGTGGACTAGCGGGACCTACTACGAG. V is TRBV2 and J is TRBJ2-7, with 12 bases matching TRBD2. The CDR3 extends 3 residues past the end of the read, so its final part is completed from the germline J gene. There are 15 residues in the CDR3. Per germline, CDR1 SNHLY and CDR2 FYNNEI. V shed 6 bases, J shed 3 bases, and the junction held 6 bases outside the gene matches.

With respect to this clone: The missing CDR3 end, 3 residues past where the read stops, is filled in from the germline J gene. The V and J genes are TRBV7-7 and TRBJ2-1, with 8 bases aligning to TRBD2. Germline V gene lookup returns CDR1 SSHAT and CDR2 FNYEAQ (reference sequence). The CDR3 loop spans 14 amino acids. The junction had 8 bases not matched to a gene; V was cut back by 5 bases and J by 8 bases. The sequenced CDR3 bases are TGTGCCAGCAGCCCTCCGGGGGGGAGCGATGAG. It codes for CASSPPGGSDE. The complete CDR3 sequence is CASSPPGGSDEQFF. Supplemented by reference TRBV7-7 and TRBJ2-1, the full variable domain reads GAGVSQSPRYKVTKRGQDVTLRCDPISSHATLYWYQQALGQGPEFLTYFNYEAQPDKSGLPSDRFSAERPEGSISTLTIQRTEQRDSAMYRCASSPPGGSDEQFFGPGTRLTVL.

As for this clone: The read gets to within 3 residues of the CDR3 end, and the germline J gene fills in the rest. The chain has TRBV7-3 and TRBJ2-1; perhaps TRBD2 as D (6 bases). Germline-derived CDR1 and CDR2 are SGHTA and FQGTGA. The CDR3 sequence is 13 residues long. Trimming cost V 5 bases and J 9 bases, with 14 bases left between them. The DNA read from the CDR3 is TGTGCCAGCAGCCGAACACGGGGGTTTGAG. Translated: CASSRTRGFE. The full-length CDR3 reads as CASSRTRGFEQFF.